This TCR beta chain was sequenced during a study of long-term antiretroviral therapy in people with HIV (dated by TCRdb to between 2021 and 2022). Some background on the complete study: The earliest samples were collected about a decade before the 2015 WHO recommendation for immediate ART, when ART was typically delayed until CD4 counts fell. A retrospective serial study tested whether changes in peripheral blood TRB repertoire composition and diversity were associated with ART initiation and durable HIV suppression. A total of under 250 cryopreserved PBMC samples were contributed to the cohort by 30 adults with confirmed HIV infection, with samples collected serially over a mean of about 6 years (range 1-12). Eleven of the 30 participants with HIV were female. No cross-contamination during QIAcube processing was seen in test extractions of a monoclonal T-cell line run alongside roughly 30 polyclonal samples.

Its CDR3 holds 17 amino acids, cysteine through phenylalanine. Only CDR3 DNA is held: 51 bases, read in frame from base 1. V was cut back by 0 bases and J by 2 bases, leaving a gap of 16 bases between them. Reading the germline V gene gives CDR1 SGDLS and CDR2 YYNGEE. As regards this clone: Its antigen target is currently unknown. No base quality values were provided; no much bigger clone lies one nucleotide off.

The immunoSEQ hsTCRB v3.0 assay was used at survey level resolution for TRB variable region sequencing. The targeted TRB sequencing depth was roughly 35,000-50,000 T-cell genomes per sample. Pooled TRB libraries were sequenced on an Illumina MiSeq with a v3 150-cycle kit. Regarding the original processing steps: Repertoire analysis was run in R within a reproducible Nextflow workflow that covered QC, data transformation and analysis. Custom analyses were implemented in LymphoSeq2, an R package for AIRR-Seq data exploration. Four samples that yielded fewer than 5000 total TRB sequences were excluded, so that 150 to 200 HIV repertoires were analyzed. Among the 170 to 200 HIV repertoires that were kept, roughly 59 were collected before ART initiation and about 130 were collected after ART initiation. Repertoires were downsampled to 5000 TRB nucleotide sequences, and summary statistics were averaged over 100 downsampling iterations. The analysis kept only TRB sequences whose CDR3 regions were at least seven amino acids long. Diversity was assessed using a clonality score derived from Shannon entropy and using the Gini coefficient. In the repertoire networks, any two of the top 5000 CDR3 amino acid sequences were linked whenever the two sequences differed by an edit distance of one. For TRB CDR3 amino acid sequences, antigen specificity groups and MHC restriction were predicted with GLIPH2. To flag known associations with CMV, EBV, HIV or tissue antigens, CDR3 amino acid sequences were compared against VDJdb and McPAS-TCR. Pre-ART, post-ART and control groups were compared with Wilcoxon signed-rank tests and Holm-Bonferroni correction. TCRdb mirrors the immuneACCESS table, restricted to in-frame sequences. Some clones are absent from its copies; in checked studies, under half trace to an unresolved V gene, and the reason for the others is unknown. V and J calls and clone size are copied from that table; D and trimming were computed from the DNA. This sample holds about 43,000 clones; around 86% were observed only once. 5.1% of the sample comes from the top ten.

Participants were included only if at least one PBMC sample before ART initiation and at least two post-ART samples were available. Every participant with HIV received treatment in the United States of America. Cryopreserved samples of about 0.95-11 million PBMC were thawed and washed before DNA extraction. At the time of the earliest PBMC sample, participants with HIV were aged between about 23 and 54 years. Per participant, PBMC samples came from 1-4 timepoints prior to ART initiation and 2-8 timepoints following ART initiation, for a median of 7 samples. For every participant, serial HIV viral load, CD4+ T-cell count, ART history and demographic data were obtained. Using a Qiagen kit on a QIAcube, genomic DNA was extracted from unsorted PBMC, with samples processed in batches of 12. Overall study results and their limits: Inferences about post-ART repertoire changes were limited because no data were available on ART adherence, viral resistance or therapy changes. Limited PBMC availability meant only the TCR beta chain was sequenced, without alpha chain pairing. Expanded TRB clones identified before ART initiation dominated the repertoire at all time points, although this dominance fluctuated and declined in many PLHIV after ART. The samples span the years 2004 to 2017, and the ART regimens used may be less effective than current regimens. Because pre-ART samples had limited cell numbers, unsorted PBMC were profiled rather than sorted CD4+ and CD8+ T cells. HIV repertoires had narrower CDR3 length ranges than controls, and the network structure suggested an antigen-experienced repertoire that shifted only slightly toward naive after ART. Starting ART was linked to a significant rise in TRB diversity, yet even with long-term ART the diversity remained significantly lower than in transplant donor controls.

The TCR comes from a woman aged 45-65 years with HIV. This chain joins TRBV9 to TRBJ2-3; TRBD2 is a possible D gene, resting on 7 matching bases. The sample here was unsorted PBMCs, taken 0.1 years before starting antiretroviral therapy. The DNA sequence is as follows: TGTGCCAGCAGCGTAGAGGGGGGGAGCCATTACACAGATACGCAGTATTTT. Translated, this gives CASSVEGGSHYTDTQYF.